This TCR beta chain was sequenced for a study of T cell changes during pregnancy in multiple sclerosis. Generated by immunoSEQ multiplex PCR, the TCRdb table keeps only in-frame clones and is missing some. Of approximately 70,000 clones in the sample, 89% are singletons; the top ten hold around 0.96%. CDR3 length equals 14 residues. CDR1 is SQVTM and CDR2 is ANQGSEA in the germline V gene. V trimming: 6 bases; J trimming: 3 bases; junction bases outside the gene matches: 7. The rearrangement joins TRBV29-1 to TRBJ2-1, with 8 positions matching TRBD2. This TCR came from a female donor in good health, enrolled as a control in a pregnancy study. The starting material was peripheral blood, obtained in the first trimester of pregnancy. In DNA, the CDR3 is TGCAGCGTCGTGGGACTAGTAAACTACAATGAGCAGTTCTTC. Protein product: CSVVGLVNYNEQFF.